This TCR beta chain was recorded in a study of low-dose radiotherapy and immunotherapy resistance in tumors. Time point given: before trial treatment. Donors were treated with nivolumab, ipilimumab, aspirin, and low-dose cyclophosphamide and radiotherapy. Trimming stripped 7 bases from V and 4 bases from J, with 17 bases between. CDR3 length: 13 amino acids. Germline V CDR1 and CDR2: SQVTM, ANQGSEA. Alpha and beta chains were covered, as first-strand cDNA relied on TRAV- and TRBV-specific primers. TCR amplification ran approximately 20 PCR cycles using constant-region and V-primer adapter primers. TCRdb reprocessed the reads with MiXCR, giving one entry per CDR3 protein. Of about 60,000 distinct CDR3 sequences in the sample, about 23% are singletons; the top ten hold under 6.5%.

The starting material was PBMCs, obtained before treatment. This chain uses TRBV29-1 with TRBJ2-7; D may be TRBD2 (6 bases). This TCR came from a male donor with prostate cancer. The CDR3 nucleotides read TGCAGCGCCCGCGGCGGGACGTTGTACGAGCAGTACTTC. This gives the protein CSARGGTLYEQYF.